This paragraph reports one TCR beta chain. Its antigen is currently unknown. PCR amplification relied on 60 Vbeta primers (plus 13 Jbeta primers). The table came from immunoSEQ multiplex PCR; TCRdb's copy has only in-frame clones and leaves some out. The sample comprises 120,000 or so clones, 80% of which are singletons, and 7.5% to 10% rests with the top ten. The data were taken from a study of cytomegalovirus exposure and HLA in healthy donors. Findings and limits, study-wide: Among the most significant clusters, several appeared linked to common viral pathogens in a later analysis. In an earlier analysis, about 87% or about 30%: the productive usage of most TCR beta V segments.

The CDR3 loop spans 15 amino acids. V shed 4 bases, J shed 4 bases, and the junction held 3 bases outside the gene matches. Germline assignment: CDR1 SGHNT and CDR2 YENEEA. This receptor was obtained from a female donor in good health and CMV-seropositive. Source material: PBMCs. This sequence joins TRBV11-3 and TRBJ2-2; 10 bases are shared with TRBD1. The CDR3 DNA follows: TGTGCCAGCAGCTCCCGGACAGGGGGCACCGGGGAGCTGTTTTTT. Protein: CASSSRTGGTGELFF.